This T cell receptor (beta chain) was captured in a study of blood T cell repertoires in COVID-19. Turning to the study itself: Spain, Italy and the United States supplied samples that represented acute and convalescent COVID-19.

Produced via immunoSEQ multiplex PCR; TCRdb's table is partial and in-frame only. The sample records 410,000 or so clones, approximately 89% being singletons. The CDR3 runs 16 residues. Per the germline V gene, CDR1 is GTSNPN and CDR2 is SVGIG (reference sequence). V was pared by 2 bases and J by 4 bases, with 15 bases between. The genes are TRBV30 and TRBJ1-6; a weak D match, TRBD1 (6 bases). This TCR derives from a woman aged 40-49 years with COVID-19, enrolled during active disease. Sequenced material: peripheral blood. CDR3 protein: CAWSREQGPYNSPLHF. CDR3 DNA sequence: TGTGCCTGGAGTCGCGAACAGGGCCCATATAATTCACCCCTCCACTTT.